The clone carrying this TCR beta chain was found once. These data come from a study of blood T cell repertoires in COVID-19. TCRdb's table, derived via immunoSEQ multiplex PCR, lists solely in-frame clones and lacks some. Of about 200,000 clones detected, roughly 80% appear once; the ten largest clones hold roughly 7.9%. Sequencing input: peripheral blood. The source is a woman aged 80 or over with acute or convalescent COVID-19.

CDR3 amino acids: CASNPRQGGYNSPLHF. CDR3 nucleotide sequence: TGTGCCAGTAACCCTCGACAGGGAGGTTATAATTCACCCCTCCACTTT. The chain links TRBV19 to TRBJ1-6, with 7 positions matching TRBD1. Unmatched junction bases numbered 10, after V lost 7 bases and J lost 4 bases. Germline V CDR1 and CDR2: LNHDA, SQIVND (reference sequence). The CDR3 spans 16 residues.